This entry lists 9 T cell receptor beta chains sequenced from one sample in a study of T cell responses to AZD1222 COVID-19 vaccine. Libraries were prepared by immunoSEQ multiplex PCR; TCRdb keeps only in-frame clonotypes and omits some of them. The sample contains roughly 28,000 clones, 93% of which appear only once. Sequences were derived from peripheral blood, sampled on day 0 of AZD1222 vaccination. These TCRs come from an adult in good health.

The chain recombines TRBV5-1 with TRBJ1-5; 8 bases match TRBD1. Germline assignment: CDR1 SGHRS and CDR2 YFSETQ. V trimming: 4 bases; J trimming: 5 bases; junction bases outside the gene matches: 11. This CDR3 is 16 amino acids long. CDR3 sequence: CASSPYGQGIDQPQHF. CDR3 sequence (DNA): TGCGCCAGCAGCCCGTATGGACAGGGTATTGATCAGCCCCAGCATTTT.

The V gene is TRBV14, the J gene TRBJ1-1; D possibly corresponds to TRBD1 (5 bases). The CDR3 is 15 residues long. Germline CDR1 and CDR2: SGHDN and FVKESK. Trimming removed 0 bases at V and 0 bases at J, with 8 bases between. CDR3 amino acids: CASSQDWGVNTEAFF. The CDR3, as DNA: TGTGCCAGCAGCCAAGATTGGGGGGTGAACACTGAAGCTTTCTTT.

V is TRBV30 and J is TRBJ1-1; no firm D call. The CDR3 spans 12 residues. Germline V lookup: CDR1 GTSNPN, CDR2 SVGIG (reference sequence). Trimming shortened V by 4 bases and J by 2 bases, and 8 bases separated the two germline ends. The CDR3 coding sequence is TGTGCCTGGAAAAAGGGAAACACTGAAGCTTTCTTT. It encodes CAWKKGNTEAFF.

The V and J genes are TRBV12-5 and TRBJ2-3; TRBD2 matches 10 bases. The CDR3 spans 16 residues. CDR1 and CDR2 from the germline V gene are LGHNT and FRNRAP. Trimming cost V 7 bases and J 0 bases; bases outside gene matches: 7. The CDR3 sequence: CASAPGLAASTDTQYF. The CDR3 region has the DNA TGTGCTAGTGCACCCGGACTAGCGGCTAGCACAGATACGCAGTATTTT. Full variable domain (outside the CDR3, taken from reference TRBV12-5 and TRBJ2-3): DARVTQTPRHKVTEMGQEVTMRCQPILGHNTVFWYRQTMMQGLELLAYFRNRAPLDDSGMPKDRFSAEMPDATLATLKIQPSEPRDSAVYFCASAPGLAASTDTQYFGPGTRLTVL.

This clone was seen only a few times. The rearrangement links TRBV29-1 to TRBJ2-4, with D tentatively TRBD1 or TRBD2 (5 bases each). Germline CDR1 SQVTM, CDR2 ANQGSEA. The ends were cut back, 6 bases at V and 0 bases at J, with 21 bases in the middle. The CDR3 runs 17 residues. CDR3 nucleotides: TGCAGCGTCGTTCCCGATTTCGGGGCTCTAGCCAAAAACATTCAGTACTTC. This translates into CSVVPDFGALAKNIQYF.

The genes are TRBV5-4 and TRBJ2-1; TRBD2 agrees at 8 bases. Germline V gives CDR1 SGHNT, CDR2 YYREEE (reference sequence). V was pared by 0 bases and J by 8 bases, with 13 bases of the junction left unmatched. The CDR3 loop spans 17 amino acids. The CDR3 DNA is TGTGCCAGCAGCTTGGGGACGGGAGGGCCCCCACCCCATGAGCAGTTCTTC. As protein: CASSLGTGGPPPHEQFF.

The rearrangement links TRBV7-2 to TRBJ1-3; D remains ambiguous. Germline CDR1 SGHTA, CDR2 FQGNSA. V was pared by 1 base and J by 0 bases, with 4 bases between. CDR3 length: 14 residues. The CDR3 nucleotides are TGTGCCAGCAGCTTAGGAGTCTCTGGAAACACCATATATTTT. Residues: CASSLGVSGNTIYF.

The CDR3 loop is CASSPGQLSSGNTIYF. DNA for the CDR3: TGTGCCAGTAGCCCTGGACAGTTAAGCTCTGGAAACACCATATATTTT. The chain is built from TRBV19 and TRBJ1-3; D might be TRBD1 (6 bases). Trimming removed 6 bases from V and 0 bases from J, with 15 bases in between. This CDR3 is built from 16 residues. The V gene's germline CDR1 is LNHDA and CDR2 SQIVND (reference sequence).

The chain carries TRBV6-5 and TRBJ2-7, with 8 bases lining up with TRBD1. In germline, CDR1 is MNHEY, CDR2 SVGAGI. V was clipped by 4 bases and J by 1 base; unmatched bases: 3. CDR3 length: 14 amino acids. CDR3 DNA sequence: TGTGCCAGCAGTTCCGGGACAGGATCCTACGAGCAGTACTTC. Protein sequence: CASSSGTGSYEQYF.